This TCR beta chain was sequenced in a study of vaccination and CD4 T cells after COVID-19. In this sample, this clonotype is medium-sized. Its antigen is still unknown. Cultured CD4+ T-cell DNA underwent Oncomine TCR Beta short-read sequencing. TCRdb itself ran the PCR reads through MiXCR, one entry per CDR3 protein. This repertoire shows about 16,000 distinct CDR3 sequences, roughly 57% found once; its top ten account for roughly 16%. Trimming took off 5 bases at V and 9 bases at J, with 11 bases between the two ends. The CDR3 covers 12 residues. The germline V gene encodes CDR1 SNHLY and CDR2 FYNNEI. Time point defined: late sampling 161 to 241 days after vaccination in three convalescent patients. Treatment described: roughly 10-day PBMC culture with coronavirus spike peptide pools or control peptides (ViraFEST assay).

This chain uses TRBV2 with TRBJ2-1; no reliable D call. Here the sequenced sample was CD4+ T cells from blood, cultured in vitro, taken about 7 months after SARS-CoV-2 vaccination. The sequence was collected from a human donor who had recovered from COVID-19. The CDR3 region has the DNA TGTGCCAGCAGTCTGGAAGTGGGTGAGCAGTTCTTC. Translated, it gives CASSLEVGEQFF.